The 9 T cell receptor beta chains below were found in one sample sequenced in a study of blood T cell repertoires in COVID-19. The data were produced by immunoSEQ multiplex PCR, yet TCRdb's version contains in-frame clones alone and is incomplete. This sample has around 250,000 clones, with 90% found just once. Sequencing was done on a sample of PBMCs or T cells enriched from blood (not recorded which). All receptors come from a woman younger than 45 with acute COVID-19.

The rearrangement uses TRBV28 and TRBJ2-3; TRBD2 aligns across 9 bases. The CDR3 runs to 16 residues. Germline V gene sequence: CDR1 MDHEN, CDR2 SYDVKM. The ends lost 2 bases at V and 2 bases at J; junction bases unmatched: 5. For the CDR3, the DNA is TGTGCCAGCAGTTTAGGGACTAGCCCGAACACAGATACGCAGTATTTT. This gives the protein CASSLGTSPNTDTQYF.

The chain carries TRBV7-9 and TRBJ1-4; no clear D gene. Germline CDR1 and CDR2: SEHNR and FQNEAQ (reference sequence). V lost 5 bases to trimming and J lost 7 bases, with 14 bases between them. The CDR3 has 14 residues. CDR3: CASSLGAAGEKLFF. The CDR3 region has the DNA TGTGCCAGCAGCCTGGGAGCGGCCGGTGAAAAACTGTTTTTT.

The chain has TRBV7-3 and TRBJ2-7; weak D call: TRBD1 (5 bases). Germline V CDR1 and CDR2: SGHTA, FQGTGA. Between the trimmed V and J ends, which lost 0 bases and 5 bases, there was a span of 8 bases. This CDR3 is built from 13 residues. The CDR3: CASSLTGRDEQYF. DNA of the CDR3: TGTGCCAGCAGCTTAACCGGCAGGGACGAGCAGTACTTC.

The CDR3 nucleotides are TGTGCCAGCAGCCCCCCGGGACAGATTAATGAAAAACTGTTTTTT. This gives the protein CASSPPGQINEKLFF. V and J are TRBV3-1 (or the pseudogene TRBV3-2) and TRBJ1-4, with 7 bases that match TRBD1. Germline V gene data show CDR1 as LGHDT and CDR2 as YNNKEL (reference sequence). CDR3 length: 15 amino acids. The V and J ends lost 4 bases and 4 bases, in that order; junction bases with no gene match: 6.

The rearrangement uses TRBV25-1 and TRBJ1-4; D not resolved. From germline, CDR1 is MGHDK and CDR2 SYGVNS. Trimming took off 1 base at V and 16 bases at J, with 16 bases between the two ends. This CDR3 region has 13 residues. The CDR3 DNA reads as TGTGCCAGCAGTGAATCGGGCGGACTCCCATCGTTTTTT. This codes for CASSESGGLPSFF.

The J gene is TRBJ2-3, the V gene TRBV7-3; D not resolved. From germline, CDR1 is SGHTA and CDR2 FQGTGA. V was pared by 3 bases and J by 4 bases, with 5 bases between. The CDR3 loop spans 12 amino acids. CDR3 sequence: CASSFGSDTQYF. In nucleotides, the CDR3 is TGTGCCAGCAGCTTTGGCTCAGATACGCAGTATTTT.

J is TRBJ2-1 and V is TRBV3-1 (or the pseudogene TRBV3-2), with 10 bases that match TRBD2. Germline assignment: CDR1 LGHDT and CDR2 YNNKEL (reference sequence). The CDR3 extends over 16 amino acids. V dropped 3 bases and J dropped 9; count of bases not matched to a gene: 11. The CDR3 reads CASSQGDLAGATEQFF. The CDR3 DNA reads TGTGCCAGCAGCCAGGGTGACCTAGCGGGAGCGACTGAGCAGTTCTTC.

J is TRBJ2-7 and V is TRBV7-2; 7 positions match TRBD2. Germline V lookup: CDR1 SGHTA, CDR2 FQGNSA. With V trimmed by 4 bases and J by 4 bases, 16 bases remained unmatched. This CDR3 has 17 amino acids. CDR3 coding DNA: TGTGCCAGCAGCTCTCTCGTAACCGGGACTATCAATTACGAGCAGTACTTC. This sequence encodes CASSSLVTGTINYEQYF.

This clone was seen only a few times. The chain is built from TRBV2 and TRBJ2-7, with 8 nucleotides matching TRBD2. The CDR3 consists of 13 residues. The germline V gene has CDR1 SNHLY and CDR2 FYNNEI. With V trimmed by 8 bases and J by 5 bases, 8 bases remained unmatched. This chain's CDR3 is CASGEREKNEQYF. The CDR3 coding sequence is TGTGCCAGCGGAGAGCGGGAGAAGAACGAGCAGTACTTC. The entire variable domain, with the rest obtained from reference TRBV2 and TRBJ2-7, is as follows: EPEVTQTPSHQVTQMGQEVILRCVPISNHLYFYWYRQILGQKVEFLVSFYNNEISEKSEIFDDQFSVERPDGSNFTLKIRSTKLEDSAMYFCASGEREKNEQYFGPGTRLTVT.